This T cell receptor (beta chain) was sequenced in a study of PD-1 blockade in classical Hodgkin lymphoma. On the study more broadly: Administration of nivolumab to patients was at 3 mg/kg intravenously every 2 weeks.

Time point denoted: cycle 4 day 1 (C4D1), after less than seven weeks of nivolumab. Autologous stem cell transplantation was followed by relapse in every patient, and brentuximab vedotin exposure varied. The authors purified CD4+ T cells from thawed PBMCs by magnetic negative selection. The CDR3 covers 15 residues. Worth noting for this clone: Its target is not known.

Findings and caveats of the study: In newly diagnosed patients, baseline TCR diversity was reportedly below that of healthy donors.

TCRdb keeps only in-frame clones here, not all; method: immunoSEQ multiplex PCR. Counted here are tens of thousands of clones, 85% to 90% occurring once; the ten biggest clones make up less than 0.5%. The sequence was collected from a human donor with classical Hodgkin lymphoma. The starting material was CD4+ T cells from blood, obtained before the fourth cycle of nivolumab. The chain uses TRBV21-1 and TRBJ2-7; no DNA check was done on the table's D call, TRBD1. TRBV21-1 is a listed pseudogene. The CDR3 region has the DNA TGTGCCAGCAGCAAAGTCGGACAGGCGAGCTACGAGCAGTACTTC. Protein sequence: CASSKVGQASYEQYF.